The sequence of this TCR beta chain was determined in a study of regulatory T cells in long-lasting Graves disease. Overall study: Newly diagnosed Graves' patients had taken antithyroid drugs under 3 months.

Arm-PCR with iRepertoire HTBI primers amplified the CDR3 regions for these TCR beta libraries. Authors' analysis steps: Segment identification across samples yielded about 60 TRBV and 14 TRBJ segments. MiXCR was run by TCRdb on the multiplex PCR reads, yielding one entry per CDR3 protein. These V and J calls rely on TCRdb rather than the paper's analysis. The sample records approximately 350,000 distinct CDR3 sequences, 16% being singletons. In its sample, this clonotype was seen a few times. Its antigen is unidentified. Whole-study findings and limits: Reduced TCR diversity was observed in persistent Graves' patients versus newly diagnosed patients.

Trimming cost V 0 bases and J 4 bases; bases outside gene matches: 7. The CDR3 length is 15 residues. CDR1 is DFQATT and CDR2 is SNEGSKA in the germline V gene (reference sequence). Time point in this sample: newly diagnosed GD, antithyroid drugs for less than 3 months. TCR sequences were obtained from RNA taken from PBMCs. This same sample was also taken into another study, of T cells in Graves' hyperthyroidism and ophthalmopathy.

Sequencing was performed on peripheral blood mononuclear cells (PBMCs), taken at new diagnosis, from a patient treated with antithyroid drugs. The receptor was derived from a middle-aged man with Graves disease. This chain joins TRBV20-1 and TRBJ2-7; 9 positions match TRBD1. The CDR3 nucleotides are TGCAGTGCTAGAGATGGACAGGGGTATCGTTACGAGCAGTACTTC. Translated: CSARDGQGYRYEQYF.